A single sample is the source of the 20 T cell receptor beta chains below, sequenced in a study of OX40 agonist ivuxolimab in advanced cancers. Using immunoSEQ multiplex PCR, the repertoire was profiled, and TCRdb retains in-frame clones only, with some absent. The table lists about 70,000 clones, roughly 78% of them singletons. The sample was CD4+ or CD8+ T cells sorted from blood, taken in a trial of the OX40 agonist ivuxolimab. These TCRs come from an adult with an advanced solid tumor such as melanoma, head and neck, liver or kidney cancer.

The chain combines TRBV2 with TRBJ2-7; 8 positions match TRBD1. The J segment lost 10 bases and the V segment lost 7 bases, leaving 15 bases of the junction unmatched. Looked up from germline, CDR1 is SNHLY and CDR2 is FYNNEI. CDR3 size: 14 residues. The CDR3 DNA reads as TGTGCCAGCAACGACAGGGGCCTAGGGTCATACCAGTACTTC. It encodes CASNDRGLGSYQYF. Full variable domain (rest looked up from reference TRBV2 and TRBJ2-7): EPEVTQTPSHQVTQMGQEVILRCVPISNHLYFYWYRQILGQKVEFLVSFYNNEISEKSEIFDDQFSVERPDGSNFTLKIRSTKLEDSAMYFCASNDRGLGSYQYFGPGTRLTVT.

V is TRBV30 and J is TRBJ1-2, with TRBD1 matching 9 bases. This CDR3 contains 15 residues. Germline trimming cut 3 bases from V and 1 base from J; bases unmatched to any gene: 6. Germline lookup yields CDR1 GTSNPN and CDR2 SVGIG (reference sequence). CDR3 loop: CAWSPGDRVNYGYTF. The CDR3 DNA reads as TGTGCCTGGAGCCCTGGGGACAGGGTTAACTATGGCTACACCTTC.

The chain links TRBV5-8 to TRBJ1-5; D is undetermined. Trimming removed 6 bases at V and 0 bases at J, with 4 bases between. This CDR3 is built from 12 residues. CDR1 and CDR2 (germline): SGHTS, YDEGEE. CDR3 sequence reads: CASMASNQPQHF. As DNA, the CDR3 is TGTGCCAGCATGGCTAGCAATCAGCCCCAGCATTTT.

V gene TRBV7-9 combines with J gene TRBJ2-1; D unclear. Germline CDR1 is SEHNR and CDR2 is FQNEAQ (reference sequence). The V and J ends lost 8 bases and 0 bases respectively, with 11 bases between them. The CDR3 loop spans 14 amino acids. Written as DNA, the CDR3 is TGTGCCAGCGAACTCTTGAGCTCCTACAATGAGCAGTTCTTC. Protein product: CASELLSSYNEQFF. The entire variable domain, with the rest obtained from reference TRBV7-9 and TRBJ2-1, is as follows: DTGVSQNPRHKITKRGQNVTFRCDPISEHNRLYWYRQTLGQGPEFLTYFQNEAQLEKSRLLSDRFSAERPKGSFSTLEIQRTEQGDSAMYLCASELLSSYNEQFFGPGTRLTVL.

V is TRBV7-2 and J is TRBJ1-1; perhaps TRBD1 as D (6 bases). Germline V lookup: CDR1 SGHTA, CDR2 FQGNSA. The V gene lost 2 bases and the J gene lost 1 base, with 8 bases spanning the gap. This CDR3 has 14 amino acids. The CDR3 coding sequence is TGTGCCAGCAGCTTAAAGGGGGGGAACACTGAAGCTTTCTTT. Its translation: CASSLKGGNTEAFF. Full variable domain (missing parts from reference TRBV7-2 and TRBJ1-1): GAGVSQSPSNKVTEKGKDVELRCDPISGHTALYWYRQSLGQGLEFLIYFQGNSAPDKSGLPSDRFSAERTGGSVSTLTIQRTQQEDSAVYLCASSLKGGNTEAFFGQGTRLTVV.

This sequence joins TRBV5-6 and TRBJ2-1; tentatively, D is TRBD1 or TRBD2 (5 bases each). The ends were cut back, 2 bases at V and 4 bases at J, with 19 bases in the middle. CDR3 length equals 17 residues. Germline V CDR1 and CDR2: SGHDT, YYEEEE. The CDR3 DNA follows: TGTGCCAGCAGCTTCCGGGGCAGGAGTATTGTTTACAATGAGCAGTTCTTC. Its translation is CASSFRGRSIVYNEQFF.

The chain recombines TRBV5-1 with TRBJ2-1; 10 positions match TRBD2. This CDR3 is 19 amino acids long. V dropped 5 bases and J dropped 0; count of bases not matched to a gene: 14. CDR1 SGHRS and CDR2 YFSETQ come from the germline V gene. The CDR3 nucleotides are TGCGCCAGCAGTGGGCTAGCGGGGGCAATAAGGAGCTCCTACAATGAGCAGTTCTTC. The encoded protein is CASSGLAGAIRSSYNEQFF.

The rearrangement joins TRBV18 to TRBJ1-4; a weak D match, TRBD1 (6 bases). The germline gives CDR1 KGHSH, CDR2 LQKENI. CDR3 length: 12 amino acids. Deletions cut 8 bases from V and 8 bases from J, with 12 bases between. The CDR3 loop reads CASAGVGEKLFF. Written as DNA, the CDR3 is TGTGCCAGCGCAGGGGTAGGGGAAAAACTGTTTTTT.

This clone has only one observation. The chain combines TRBV6-1 with TRBJ2-5, with a weak D call TRBD2 (6 bases). CDR1 and CDR2 (germline): MNHNS, SASEGT. Trimming took 6 bases from V and 2 from J, leaving 13 bases between them. The CDR3 sequence is 14 residues long. Here the CDR3 reads CASSRGTVQETQYF. In DNA form, the CDR3 reads TGTGCCAGCAGCCGGGGGACGGTTCAAGAGACCCAGTACTTC.

This chain links TRBV15 with TRBJ1-2; D gene uncertain. This CDR3 comprises 16 residues. Germline assignment: CDR1 LNHNV and CDR2 YYDKDF (reference sequence). The V end lost 5 bases, the J end lost 0 bases, and 16 bases lay between the germline ends. The CDR3 region has the DNA TGTGCCACCAGCTCGACTCCCGGGCAAGCTAACTATGGCTACACCTTC. It yields the protein CATSSTPGQANYGYTF.

The chain couples TRBV5-1 to TRBJ2-3; D is unclear. V was trimmed by 1 base and J by 2 bases, leaving 11 bases between them. The CDR3 consists of 15 residues. Germline V CDR1 and CDR2: SGHRS, YFSETQ. Here the CDR3 reads CASSLPGGPTDTQYF. CDR3 nucleotides: TGCGCCAGCAGCTTGCCGGGCGGCCCCACAGATACGCAGTATTTT.

This clone was detected a few times. Other DNA variants within this sample encode the same CDR3. V is TRBV5-1 and J is TRBJ2-6, with D possibly TRBD2 on 5 matching bases. The germline V gene has CDR1 SGHRS and CDR2 YFSETQ. V was pared by 0 bases and J by 0 bases, with 7 bases between. The CDR3 spans 16 residues. DNA of the CDR3: TGCGCCAGCAGCTTGGAAGGGAGCTCTGGGGCCAACGTCCTGACTTTC. Translated: CASSLEGSSGANVLTF.

J is TRBJ1-2 and V is TRBV6-5; D is unresolved. Germline V gene lookup returns CDR1 MNHEY and CDR2 SVGAGI. V was clipped by 7 bases and J by 4 bases, with 13 bases between them. There are 13 residues in the CDR3. CDR3 coding DNA: TGTGCCAGCACCCCCCGGGGTTCCTATGGCTACACCTTC. It specifies CASTPRGSYGYTF.

This clone has just one count. V usage is TRBV5-1 and J usage is TRBJ2-3; D gene uncertain. The germline V gene encodes CDR1 SGHRS and CDR2 YFSETQ. The CDR3 length is 12 residues. Trimming took off 4 bases at V and 2 bases at J, with 5 bases between the two ends. As DNA, the CDR3 is TGCGCCAGCAGCCTGACCACAGATACGCAGTATTTT. Protein: CASSLTTDTQYF.

V and J are TRBV10-1 and TRBJ1-3; tentative D call: TRBD1 (5 bases). There are 15 residues in the CDR3. Deletions cut 5 bases from V and 0 bases from J, with 11 bases between. CDR1 is WNHNN, CDR2 SYGVQD, per germline (reference sequence). CDR3 amino acids: CASSRDRSSGNTIYF. CDR3 in DNA: TGCGCCAGCAGTAGGGACCGAAGCTCTGGAAACACCATATATTTT.

This clone appeared once. V is TRBV6-1 and J is TRBJ2-1; no clear D. The length of the CDR3 is 12 residues. V lost 8 bases, J lost 2 bases, and 7 bases lay in between. The germline V gene encodes CDR1 MNHNS and CDR2 SASEGT. This chain's CDR3 is CASSTTYNEQFF. The CDR3 DNA sequence: TGTGCCAGCTCGACAACCTACAATGAGCAGTTCTTC.

The chain recombines TRBV5-5 with TRBJ2-5, with a weak D call TRBD2 (7 bases). The germline V gene encodes CDR1 SGHKS and CDR2 YYEKEE (reference sequence). The CDR3 sequence is 15 residues long. Trimming pared 3 bases from V and 5 bases from J, leaving 17 bases between. Here the CDR3 reads CASSSTGGVSETQYF. The CDR3, as DNA: TGTGCCAGCAGCTCCACGGGGGGCGTCTCGGAGACCCAGTACTTC.

This chain uses TRBV7-2 with TRBJ2-5; TRBD1 might be the D (7 bases). The CDR3 covers 14 residues. Trimming shortened V by 5 bases and J by 10 bases, and 20 bases separated the two germline ends. Germline V gives CDR1 SGHTA, CDR2 FQGNSA. This CDR3 reads CASSAKGPGGGQYF. CDR3 bases: TGTGCCAGCAGCGCCAAGGGCCCAGGGGGAGGCCAGTACTTC.

The chain employs TRBV18 and TRBJ2-1; 7 nucleotides match TRBD1. CDR3 length: 14 amino acids. CDR1 is KGHSH and CDR2 is LQKENI in the germline V gene. V lost 3 bases and J lost 8; bases outside the gene matches: 7. The DNA of the CDR3 is TGTGCCAGCTCACCGCAACAGGGGTCGGATGAGCAGTTCTTC. Protein: CASSPQQGSDEQFF.

This chain uses TRBV6-5 with TRBJ2-5; possible D gene TRBD2, 6 bases. Germline CDR1 MNHEY, CDR2 SVGAGI. This CDR3 region has 16 residues. Trimming took off 4 bases at V and 5 bases at J, with 20 bases between the two ends. This CDR3 is CASSFRPRGLRETQYF. The CDR3 DNA reads as TGTGCCAGCAGTTTCCGCCCCCGGGGACTGCGGGAGACCCAGTACTTC.